The 7 T cell receptor beta chains below come from one sample, sequenced in a study of neurological immune-mediated disorders. TCRdb recomputed calls from the 5' RACE reads with MiXCR, one row per CDR3 protein. The sample lists some 38,000 distinct CDR3 sequences, 13% to 15% occurring once. Sequencing was done on a sample of PBMCs. The receptors come from a woman aged 50 to 60 with HTLV-1-associated myelopathy (HAM/TSP).

Many counts were recorded for this clonotype. One end of the junction is discordant with germline, which a read error may explain. The chain has TRBV27 and TRBJ1-5; D may be TRBD1 (6 bases). CDR1 MNHEY and CDR2 SMNVEV come from the germline V gene (reference sequence). This CDR3 has 16 amino acids. Here the CDR3 DNA reads TGTGCCAGCAGTTGGGGAGGGGGAGGGAGCACTCAGCCCCAGCATTTT. Translating gives CASSWGGGGSTQPQHF.

This clonotype occurred many times. The V call is TRBV10-3, the J call TRBJ2-7, with a weak D call TRBD1 (6 bases). The CDR3 covers 16 residues. Trimming left V 3 bases short and J 0 bases short, with 15 bases between. Germline loops: CDR1 ENHRY, CDR2 SYGVKD. CDR3 sequence (DNA): TGTGCCATCAGTGATCGGGACACCGAAAGCTCCTACGAGCAGTACGTC. This sequence encodes CAISDRDTESSYEQYV.

This clonotype was seen at least ten times. V and J are TRBV7-2 and TRBJ2-1; no clear D. Germline CDR1 and CDR2: SGHTA and FQGNSA. V was cut by 1 base and J by 6 bases, with 10 bases left in between. The CDR3 has 14 amino acids. The CDR3 here is CASSLGPLANEQFF. DNA for the CDR3: TGTGCCAGCAGCTTAGGGCCCCTTGCCAATGAGCAGTTCTTC.

This clonotype has a count of ten or more. This chain joins TRBV29-1 and TRBJ2-1; no clear D gene. Germline V gene lookup returns CDR1 SQVTM and CDR2 ANQGSEA. The V end lost 7 bases, the J end lost 6 bases, and 19 bases lay between the germline ends. The CDR3 extends over 14 amino acids. The CDR3 loop reads CSAGGDPWRNEQFF. The CDR3 bases are TGCAGCGCCGGCGGCGATCCTTGGCGCAATGAGCAGTTCTTC.

The J gene is TRBJ2-6, the V gene TRBV7-9; D is undetermined. Germline V gives CDR1 SEHNR, CDR2 FQNEAQ (reference sequence). The CDR3 covers 17 residues. Trimming cost V 7 bases and J 2 bases, with 18 bases left between them. In DNA form, the CDR3 reads TGTGCCAGCACCTCTTCGGGCAGGCTACCTGGGGCCAACGTCCTGACTTTC. Translated, it gives CASTSSGRLPGANVLTF.

This clonotype came up many times. The chain uses TRBV5-4 and TRBJ2-3; D gene unclear. The CDR3 is 13 residues long. The germline CDR1 and CDR2 sequences are SGHNT and YYREEE (reference sequence). Trimming shortened V by 4 bases and J by 3 bases, and 9 bases separated the two germline ends. The DNA for the CDR3 is TGTGCCAGCAGCCCCATTGGGACAGATACGCAGTATTTT. Its translation is CASSPIGTDTQYF.

This clonotype was observed at least ten times. The genes are TRBV7-2 and TRBJ2-3; perhaps D is TRBD1 or TRBD2 (5 bases each). V lost 4 bases and J 2 bases, leaving 19 bases between the germline ends. CDR1 is SGHTA, CDR2 FQGNSA, per germline. The CDR3 spans 17 residues. CDR3 nucleotide sequence: TGTGCCAGCAGCTGGGGGTTTAGGGAGCGGTTCACAGATACGCAGTATTTT. It translates to CASSWGFRERFTDTQYF.